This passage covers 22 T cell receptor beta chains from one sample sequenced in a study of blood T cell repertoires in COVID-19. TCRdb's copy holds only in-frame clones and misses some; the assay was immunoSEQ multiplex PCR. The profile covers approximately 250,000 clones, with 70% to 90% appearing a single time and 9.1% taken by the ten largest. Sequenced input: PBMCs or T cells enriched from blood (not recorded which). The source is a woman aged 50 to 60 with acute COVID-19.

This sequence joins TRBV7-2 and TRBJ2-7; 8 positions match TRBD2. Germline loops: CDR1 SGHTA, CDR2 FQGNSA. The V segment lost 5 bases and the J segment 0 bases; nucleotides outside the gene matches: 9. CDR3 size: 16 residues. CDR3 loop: CASSIQLAGYSYEQYF. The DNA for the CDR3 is TGTGCCAGCAGCATACAGCTAGCGGGTTACTCCTACGAGCAGTACTTC. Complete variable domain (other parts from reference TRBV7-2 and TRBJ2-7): GAGVSQSPSNKVTEKGKDVELRCDPISGHTALYWYRQSLGQGLEFLIYFQGNSAPDKSGLPSDRFSAERTGGSVSTLTIQRTQQEDSAVYLCASSIQLAGYSYEQYFGPGTRLTVT.

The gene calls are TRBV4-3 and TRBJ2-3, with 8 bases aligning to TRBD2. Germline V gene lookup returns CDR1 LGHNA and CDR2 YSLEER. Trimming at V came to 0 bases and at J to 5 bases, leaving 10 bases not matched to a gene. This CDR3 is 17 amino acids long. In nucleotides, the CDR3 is TGCGCCAGCAGCCAAGATGGGGGGCTAGCGGGTGGAGATACGCAGTATTTT. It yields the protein CASSQDGGLAGGDTQYF.

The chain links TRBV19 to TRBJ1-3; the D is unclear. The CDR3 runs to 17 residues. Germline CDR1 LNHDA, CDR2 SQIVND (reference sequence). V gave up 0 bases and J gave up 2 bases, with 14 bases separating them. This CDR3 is CASSIEFVGQPGNTIYF. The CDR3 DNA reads TGTGCCAGTAGTATAGAGTTCGTTGGGCAGCCTGGAAACACCATATATTTT.

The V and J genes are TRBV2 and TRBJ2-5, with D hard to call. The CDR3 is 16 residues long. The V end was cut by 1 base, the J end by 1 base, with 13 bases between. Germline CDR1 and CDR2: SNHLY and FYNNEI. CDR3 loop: CASSEGIASSQETQYF. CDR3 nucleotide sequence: TGTGCCAGCAGTGAAGGGATAGCTTCAAGCCAAGAGACCCAGTACTTC.

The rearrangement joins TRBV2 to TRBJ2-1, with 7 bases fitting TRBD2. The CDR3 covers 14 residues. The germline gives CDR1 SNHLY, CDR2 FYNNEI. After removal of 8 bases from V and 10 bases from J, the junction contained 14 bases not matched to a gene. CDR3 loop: CASSYPGDYMEQFF. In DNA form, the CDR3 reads TGTGCCAGCTCATACCCCGGGGACTACATGGAGCAGTTCTTC.

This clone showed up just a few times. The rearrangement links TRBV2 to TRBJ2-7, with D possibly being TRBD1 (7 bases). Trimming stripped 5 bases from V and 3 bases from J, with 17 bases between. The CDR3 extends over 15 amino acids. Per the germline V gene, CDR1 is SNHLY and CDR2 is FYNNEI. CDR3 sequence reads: CASSRRQGGGYEQYF. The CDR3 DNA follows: TGTGCCAGCAGTAGACGGCAGGGGGGTGGCTACGAGCAGTACTTC. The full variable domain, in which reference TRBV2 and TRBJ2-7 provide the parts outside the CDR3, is EPEVTQTPSHQVTQMGQEVILRCVPISNHLYFYWYRQILGQKVEFLVSFYNNEISEKSEIFDDQFSVERPDGSNFTLKIRSTKLEDSAMYFCASSRRQGGGYEQYFGPGTRLTVT.

The CDR3 nucleotides read TGTGCCAGCAGCTTAGAACCGGCCAGGGGCACCATATATTTT. Its translation: CASSLEPARGTIYF. The gene calls are TRBV11-2 and TRBJ1-3, with TRBD1 as a possible D gene (6 bases). CDR1 and CDR2 (germline): SGHAT, FQNNGV. Trimming left V 0 bases short and J 9 bases short, with 12 bases between. The CDR3 sequence is 14 residues long.

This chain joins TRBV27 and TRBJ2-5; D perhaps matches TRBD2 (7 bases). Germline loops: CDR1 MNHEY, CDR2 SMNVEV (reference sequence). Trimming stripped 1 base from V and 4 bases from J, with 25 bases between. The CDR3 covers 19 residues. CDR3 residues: CASSLLASGGGGRGETQYF. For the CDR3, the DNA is TGTGCCAGCAGTTTATTGGCCTCCGGAGGGGGGGGCAGGGGAGAGACCCAGTACTTC.

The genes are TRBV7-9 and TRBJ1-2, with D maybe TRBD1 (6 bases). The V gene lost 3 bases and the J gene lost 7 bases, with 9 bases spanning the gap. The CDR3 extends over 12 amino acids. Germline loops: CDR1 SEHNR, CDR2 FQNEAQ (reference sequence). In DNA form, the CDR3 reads TGTGCCAGCAGCTTTGACAGGAGTGGCTACACCTTC. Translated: CASSFDRSGYTF.

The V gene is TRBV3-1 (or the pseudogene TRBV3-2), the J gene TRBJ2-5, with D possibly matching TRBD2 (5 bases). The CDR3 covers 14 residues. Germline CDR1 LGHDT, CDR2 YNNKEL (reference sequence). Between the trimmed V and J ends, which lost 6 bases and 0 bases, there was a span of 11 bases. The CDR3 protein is CASSLLRDQETQYF. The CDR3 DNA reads TGTGCCAGCAGTCTCCTGAGGGACCAAGAGACCCAGTACTTC.

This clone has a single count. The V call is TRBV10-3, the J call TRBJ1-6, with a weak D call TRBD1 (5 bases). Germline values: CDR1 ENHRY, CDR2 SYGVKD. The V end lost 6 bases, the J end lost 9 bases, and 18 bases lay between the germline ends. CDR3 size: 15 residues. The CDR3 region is CAIRAGLEGSSPLHF. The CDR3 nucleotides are TGTGCCATCAGAGCGGGCTTGGAGGGGAGTTCACCCCTCCACTTT.

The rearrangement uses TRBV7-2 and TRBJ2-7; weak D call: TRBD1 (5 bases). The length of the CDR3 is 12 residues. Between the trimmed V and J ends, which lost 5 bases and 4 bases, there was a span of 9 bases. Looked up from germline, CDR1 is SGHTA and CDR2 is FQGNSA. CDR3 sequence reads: CASSANRYEQYF. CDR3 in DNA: TGTGCCAGCAGCGCGAACAGGTACGAGCAGTACTTC.

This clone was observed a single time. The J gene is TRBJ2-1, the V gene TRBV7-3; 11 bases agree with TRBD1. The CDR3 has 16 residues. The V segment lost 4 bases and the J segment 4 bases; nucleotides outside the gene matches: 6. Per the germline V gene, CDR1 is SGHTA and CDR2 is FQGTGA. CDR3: CASSSPGQGGYNEQFF. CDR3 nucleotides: TGTGCCAGCAGCTCGCCGGGACAGGGGGGATACAATGAGCAGTTCTTC.

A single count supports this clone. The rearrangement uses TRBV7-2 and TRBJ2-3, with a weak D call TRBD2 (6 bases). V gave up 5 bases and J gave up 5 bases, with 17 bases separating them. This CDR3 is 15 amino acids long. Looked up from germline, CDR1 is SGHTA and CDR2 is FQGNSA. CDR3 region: CASSTFSGPRDTQYF. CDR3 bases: TGTGCCAGCAGCACCTTTAGCGGCCCGAGAGATACGCAGTATTTT.

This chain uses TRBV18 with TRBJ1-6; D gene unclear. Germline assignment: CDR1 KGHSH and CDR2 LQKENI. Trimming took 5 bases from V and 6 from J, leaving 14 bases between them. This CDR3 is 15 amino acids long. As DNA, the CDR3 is TGTGCCAGCTCATCGCCCAGACAAGCTAATTCACCCCTCCACTTT. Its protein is CASSSPRQANSPLHF. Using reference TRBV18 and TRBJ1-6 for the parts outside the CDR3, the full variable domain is NAGVMQNPRHLVRRRGQEARLRCSPMKGHSHVYWYRQLPEEGLKFMVYLQKENIIDESGMPKERFSAEFPKEGPSILRIQQVVRGDSAAYFCASSSPRQANSPLHFGNGTRLTVT.

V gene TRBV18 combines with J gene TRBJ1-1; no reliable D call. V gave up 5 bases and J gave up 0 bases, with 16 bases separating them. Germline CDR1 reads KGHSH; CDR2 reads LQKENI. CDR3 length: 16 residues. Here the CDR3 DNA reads TGTGCCAGCTCATCCACCTCCACAGCGGTGAACACTGAAGCTTTCTTT. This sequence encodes CASSSTSTAVNTEAFF.

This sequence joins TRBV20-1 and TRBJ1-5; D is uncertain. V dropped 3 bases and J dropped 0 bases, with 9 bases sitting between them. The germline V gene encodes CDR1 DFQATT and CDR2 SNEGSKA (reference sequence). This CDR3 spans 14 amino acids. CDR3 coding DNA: TGCAGTGCTAGTGCTACAGATAGCAATCAGCCCCAGCATTTT. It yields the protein CSASATDSNQPQHF.

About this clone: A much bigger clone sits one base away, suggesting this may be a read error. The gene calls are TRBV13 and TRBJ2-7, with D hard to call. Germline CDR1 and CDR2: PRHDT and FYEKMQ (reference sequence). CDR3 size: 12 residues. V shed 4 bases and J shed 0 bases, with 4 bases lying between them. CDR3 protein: CASSSGSYEQYF. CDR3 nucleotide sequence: TGTGCCAGCAGCTCCGGCTCCTACGAGCAGTACTTC.

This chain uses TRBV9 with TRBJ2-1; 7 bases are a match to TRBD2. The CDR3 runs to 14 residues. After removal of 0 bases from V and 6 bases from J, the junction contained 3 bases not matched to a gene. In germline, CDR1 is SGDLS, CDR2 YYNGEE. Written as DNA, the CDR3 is TGTGCCAGCAGCGTAGGGAGCGGGGTCAATGAGCAGTTCTTC. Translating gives CASSVGSGVNEQFF.

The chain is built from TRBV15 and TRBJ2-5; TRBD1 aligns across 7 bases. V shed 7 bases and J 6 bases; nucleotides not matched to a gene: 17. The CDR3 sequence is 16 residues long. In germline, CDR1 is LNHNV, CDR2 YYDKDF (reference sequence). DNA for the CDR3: TGTGCCACCAACTCACCACAGGGGATCATGGGACAGACCCAGTACTTC. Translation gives CATNSPQGIMGQTQYF.

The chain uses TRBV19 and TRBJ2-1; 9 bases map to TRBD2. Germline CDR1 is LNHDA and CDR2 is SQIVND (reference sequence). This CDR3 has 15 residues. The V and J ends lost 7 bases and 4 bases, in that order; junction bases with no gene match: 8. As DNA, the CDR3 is TGTGCCAGTACCGAAAGCGGGGGGCGATACAATGAGCAGTTCTTC. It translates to CASTESGGRYNEQFF.

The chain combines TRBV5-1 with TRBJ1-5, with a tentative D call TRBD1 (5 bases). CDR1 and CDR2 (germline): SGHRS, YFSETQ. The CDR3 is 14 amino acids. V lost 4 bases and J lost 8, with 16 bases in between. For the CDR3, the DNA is TGCGCCAGCAGCACAGGTCGGGTAGGAGAGCCCCAGCATTTT. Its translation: CASSTGRVGEPQHF. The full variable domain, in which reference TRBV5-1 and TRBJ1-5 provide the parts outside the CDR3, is KAGVTQTPRYLIKTRGQQVTLSCSPISGHRSVSWYQQTPGQGLQFLFEYFSETQRNKGNFPGRFSGRQFSNSRSEMNVSTLELGDSALYLCASSTGRVGEPQHFGDGTRLSIL.